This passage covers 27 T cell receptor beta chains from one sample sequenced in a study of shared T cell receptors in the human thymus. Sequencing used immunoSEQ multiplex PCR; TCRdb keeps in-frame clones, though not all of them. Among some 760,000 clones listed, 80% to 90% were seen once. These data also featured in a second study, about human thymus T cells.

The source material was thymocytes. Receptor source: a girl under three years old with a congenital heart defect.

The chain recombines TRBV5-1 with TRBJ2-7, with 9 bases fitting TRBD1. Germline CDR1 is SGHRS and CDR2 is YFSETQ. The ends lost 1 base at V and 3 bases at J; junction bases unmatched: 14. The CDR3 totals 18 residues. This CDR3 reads CASSLPFGTGRRNYEQYF. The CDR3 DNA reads TGCGCCAGCAGCTTGCCGTTCGGGACAGGGAGGAGAAACTACGAGCAGTACTTC.

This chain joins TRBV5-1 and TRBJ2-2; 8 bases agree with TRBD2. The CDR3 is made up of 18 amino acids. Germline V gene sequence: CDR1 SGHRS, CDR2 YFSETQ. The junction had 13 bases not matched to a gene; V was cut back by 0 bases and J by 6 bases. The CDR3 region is CASSLGARPGGMSGELFF. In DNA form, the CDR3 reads TGCGCCAGCAGCTTGGGGGCCCGTCCGGGGGGGATGTCCGGGGAGCTGTTTTTT. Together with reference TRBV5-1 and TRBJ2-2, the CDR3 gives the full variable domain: KAGVTQTPRYLIKTRGQQVTLSCSPISGHRSVSWYQQTPGQGLQFLFEYFSETQRNKGNFPGRFSGRQFSNSRSEMNVSTLELGDSALYLCASSLGARPGGMSGELFFGEGSRLTVL.

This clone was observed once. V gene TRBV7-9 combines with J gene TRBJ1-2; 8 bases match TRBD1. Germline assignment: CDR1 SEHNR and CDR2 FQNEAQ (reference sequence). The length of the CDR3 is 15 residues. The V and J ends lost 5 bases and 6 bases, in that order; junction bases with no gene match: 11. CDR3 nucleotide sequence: TGTGCCAGCAGCCATCAGGGGGCAACGGGGGATGGCTACACCTTC. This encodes CASSHQGATGDGYTF.

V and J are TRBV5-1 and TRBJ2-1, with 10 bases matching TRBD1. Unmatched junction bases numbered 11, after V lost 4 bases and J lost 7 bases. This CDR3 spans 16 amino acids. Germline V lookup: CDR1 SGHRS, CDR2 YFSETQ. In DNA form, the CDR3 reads TGCGCCAGCAGCCCGTTATGGCGACAGGGGGCGAATGAGCAGTTCTTC. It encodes CASSPLWRQGANEQFF.

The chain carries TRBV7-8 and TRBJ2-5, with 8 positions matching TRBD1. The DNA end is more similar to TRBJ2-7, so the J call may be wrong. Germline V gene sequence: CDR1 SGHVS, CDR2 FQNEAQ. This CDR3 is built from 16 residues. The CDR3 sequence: CASSLGSGRGHYEQYF. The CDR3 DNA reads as TGTGCCAGCAGCTTGGGGTCGGGCAGGGGGCACTACGAGCAGTACTTC.

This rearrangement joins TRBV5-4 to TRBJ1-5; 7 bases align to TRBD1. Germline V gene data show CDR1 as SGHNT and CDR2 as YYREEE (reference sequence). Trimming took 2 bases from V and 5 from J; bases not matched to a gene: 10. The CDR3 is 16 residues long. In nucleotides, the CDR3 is TGTGCCAGCAGCTTATCGACAGGGAAGGTGGATCAGCCCCAGCATTTT. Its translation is CASSLSTGKVDQPQHF.

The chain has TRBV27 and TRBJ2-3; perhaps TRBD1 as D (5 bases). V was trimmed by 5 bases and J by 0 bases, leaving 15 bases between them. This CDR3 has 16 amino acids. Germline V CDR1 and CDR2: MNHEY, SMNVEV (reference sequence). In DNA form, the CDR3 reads TGTGCCAGCAGTCCCCGTCGCCAGGGTAGCACAGATACGCAGTATTTT. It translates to CASSPRRQGSTDTQYF.

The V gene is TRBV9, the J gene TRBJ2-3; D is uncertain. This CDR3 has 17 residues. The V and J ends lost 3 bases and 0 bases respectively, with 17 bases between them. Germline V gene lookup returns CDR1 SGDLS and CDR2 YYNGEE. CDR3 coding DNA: TGTGCCAGCAGCGGATCACGGCGGAGACGAAGCACAGATACGCAGTATTTT. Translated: CASSGSRRRRSTDTQYF.

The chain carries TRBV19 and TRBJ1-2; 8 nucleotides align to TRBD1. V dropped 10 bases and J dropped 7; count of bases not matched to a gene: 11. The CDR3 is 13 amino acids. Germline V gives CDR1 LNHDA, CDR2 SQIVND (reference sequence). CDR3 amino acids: CAISGQGRVGYTF. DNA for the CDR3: TGTGCCATTTCCGGACAGGGCCGCGTTGGCTACACCTTC.

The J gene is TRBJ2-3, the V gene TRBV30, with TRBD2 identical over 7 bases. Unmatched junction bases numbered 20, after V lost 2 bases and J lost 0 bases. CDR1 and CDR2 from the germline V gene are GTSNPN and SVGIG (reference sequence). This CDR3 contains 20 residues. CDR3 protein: CAWSRTGEGPRETSTDTQYF. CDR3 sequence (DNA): TGTGCCTGGAGTCGCACGGGGGAGGGACCTCGTGAAACTAGCACAGATACGCAGTATTTT.

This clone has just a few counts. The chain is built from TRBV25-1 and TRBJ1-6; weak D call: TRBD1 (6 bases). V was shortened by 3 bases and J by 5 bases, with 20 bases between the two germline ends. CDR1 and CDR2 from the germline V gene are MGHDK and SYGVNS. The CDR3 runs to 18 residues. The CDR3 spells CASSDSQPQDRHNSPLHF. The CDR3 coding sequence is TGTGCCAGCAGTGACTCGCAACCACAGGACAGACATAATTCACCCCTCCACTTT. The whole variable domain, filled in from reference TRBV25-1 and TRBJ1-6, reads EADIYQTPRYLVIGTGKKITLECSQTMGHDKMYWYQQDPGMELHLIHYSYGVNSTEKGDLSSESTVSRIRTEHFPLTLESARPSHTSQYLCASSDSQPQDRHNSPLHFGNGTRLTVT.

CDR3 region: CASSVNGGGGYNEQFF. The CDR3 DNA reads as TGTGCCAGCAGCGTGAATGGCGGGGGGGGATACAATGAGCAGTTCTTC. This chain uses TRBV9 with TRBJ2-1, with TRBD2 matching 9 bases. CDR3 length equals 16 residues. The V gene end was trimmed by 2 bases and the J gene end by 4 bases; junction bases not matched to a gene: 7. Germline loops: CDR1 SGDLS, CDR2 YYNGEE.

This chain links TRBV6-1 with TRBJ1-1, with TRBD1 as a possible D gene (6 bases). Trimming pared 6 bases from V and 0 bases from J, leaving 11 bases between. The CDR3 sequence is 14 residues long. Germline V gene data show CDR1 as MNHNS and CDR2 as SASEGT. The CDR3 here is CASRTGTLNTEAFF. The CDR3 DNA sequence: TGTGCCAGCAGGACCGGGACACTGAACACTGAAGCTTTCTTT.

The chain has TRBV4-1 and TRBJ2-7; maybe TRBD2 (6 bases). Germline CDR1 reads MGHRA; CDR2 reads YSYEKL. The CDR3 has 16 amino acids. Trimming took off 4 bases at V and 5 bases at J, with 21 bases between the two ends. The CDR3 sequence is CASSPSLLALTHEQYF. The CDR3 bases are TGCGCCAGCAGCCCCTCATTACTAGCTCTTACCCACGAGCAGTACTTC.

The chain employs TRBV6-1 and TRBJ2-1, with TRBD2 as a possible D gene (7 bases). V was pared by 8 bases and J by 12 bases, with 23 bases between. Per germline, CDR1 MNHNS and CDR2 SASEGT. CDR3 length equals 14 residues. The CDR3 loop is CASEQGGAPPWQFF. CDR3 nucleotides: TGTGCCAGCGAACAAGGGGGGGCCCCCCCTTGGCAGTTCTTC.

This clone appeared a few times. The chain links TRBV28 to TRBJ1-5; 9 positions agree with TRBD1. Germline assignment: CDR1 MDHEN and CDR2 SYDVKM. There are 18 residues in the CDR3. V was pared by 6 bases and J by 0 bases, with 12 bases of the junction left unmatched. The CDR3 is CASSQIRDRDSSNQPQHF. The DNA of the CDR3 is TGTGCCAGCAGCCAGATCCGGGACAGGGACAGTAGCAATCAGCCCCAGCATTTT.

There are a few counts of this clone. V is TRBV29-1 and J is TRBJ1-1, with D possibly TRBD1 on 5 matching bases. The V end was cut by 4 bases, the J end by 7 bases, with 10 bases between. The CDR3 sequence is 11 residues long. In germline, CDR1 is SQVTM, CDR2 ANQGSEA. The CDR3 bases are TGCAGCGTTGGTGACAGCGATGAAGCTTTCTTT. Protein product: CSVGDSDEAFF.

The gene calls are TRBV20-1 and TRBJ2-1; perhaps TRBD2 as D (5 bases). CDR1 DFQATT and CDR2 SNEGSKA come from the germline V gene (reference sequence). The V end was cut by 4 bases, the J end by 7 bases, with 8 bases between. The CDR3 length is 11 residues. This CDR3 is CSATRGNEQFF. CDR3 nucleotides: TGCAGTGCTACCCGAGGGAATGAGCAGTTCTTC.

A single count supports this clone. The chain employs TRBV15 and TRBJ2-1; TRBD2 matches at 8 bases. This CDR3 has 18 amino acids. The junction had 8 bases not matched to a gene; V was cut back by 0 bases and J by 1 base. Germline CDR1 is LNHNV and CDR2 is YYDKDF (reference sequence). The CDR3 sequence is CATSRDVLAGYSYNEQFF. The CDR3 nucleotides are TGTGCCACCAGCAGAGATGTGTTAGCGGGGTATTCCTACAATGAGCAGTTCTTC.

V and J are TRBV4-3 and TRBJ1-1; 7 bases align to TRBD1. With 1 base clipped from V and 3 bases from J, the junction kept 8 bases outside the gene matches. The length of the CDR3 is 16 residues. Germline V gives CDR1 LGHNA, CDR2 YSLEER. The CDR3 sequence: CASSQGGDSGYTEAFF. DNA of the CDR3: TGCGCCAGCAGCCAAGGAGGGGACAGTGGGTACACTGAAGCTTTCTTT.

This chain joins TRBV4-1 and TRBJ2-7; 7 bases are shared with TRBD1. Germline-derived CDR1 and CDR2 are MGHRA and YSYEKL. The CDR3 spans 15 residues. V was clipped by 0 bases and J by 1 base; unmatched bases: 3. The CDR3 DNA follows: TGCGCCAGCAGCCAAGAAGGGGGCTTATCCTACGAGCAGTACTTC. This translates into CASSQEGGLSYEQYF.

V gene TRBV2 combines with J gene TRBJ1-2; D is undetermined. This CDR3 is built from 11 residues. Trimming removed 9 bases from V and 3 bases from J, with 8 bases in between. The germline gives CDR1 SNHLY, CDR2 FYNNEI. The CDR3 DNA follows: TGTGCCAGTAGCGGGGACTATGGCTACACCTTC. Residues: CASSGDYGYTF. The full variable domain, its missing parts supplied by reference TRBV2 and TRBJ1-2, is EPEVTQTPSHQVTQMGQEVILRCVPISNHLYFYWYRQILGQKVEFLVSFYNNEISEKSEIFDDQFSVERPDGSNFTLKIRSTKLEDSAMYFCASSGDYGYTFGSGTRLTVV.

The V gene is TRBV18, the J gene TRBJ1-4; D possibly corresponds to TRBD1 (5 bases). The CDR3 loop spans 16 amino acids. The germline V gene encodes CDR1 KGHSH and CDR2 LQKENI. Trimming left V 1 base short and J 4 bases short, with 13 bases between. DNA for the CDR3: TGTGCCAGCTCACCACAACAGGAGCCTATTAATGAAAAACTGTTTTTT. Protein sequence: CASSPQQEPINEKLFF.

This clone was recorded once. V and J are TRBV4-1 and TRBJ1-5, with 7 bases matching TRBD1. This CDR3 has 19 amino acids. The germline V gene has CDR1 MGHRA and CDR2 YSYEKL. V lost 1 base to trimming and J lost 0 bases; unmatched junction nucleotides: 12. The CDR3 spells CASSQGRVQGNLSNQPQHF. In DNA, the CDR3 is TGCGCCAGCAGCCAAGGAAGAGTACAGGGGAACCTTAGCAATCAGCCCCAGCATTTT.

The CDR3 DNA reads TGTGCCAGCAGTTCCCCTGCCGGGACAGGGGCCTACGAGCAGTACTTC. Protein product: CASSSPAGTGAYEQYF. The chain links TRBV27 to TRBJ2-7; 10 nucleotides align to TRBD1. Unmatched junction bases numbered 8, after V lost 4 bases and J lost 2 bases. The CDR3 consists of 16 residues. From germline, CDR1 is MNHEY and CDR2 SMNVEV (reference sequence).

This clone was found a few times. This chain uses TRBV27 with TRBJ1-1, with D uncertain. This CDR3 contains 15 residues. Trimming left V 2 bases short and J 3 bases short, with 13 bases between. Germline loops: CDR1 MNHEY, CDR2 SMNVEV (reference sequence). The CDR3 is CASSLKTRDDTEAFF. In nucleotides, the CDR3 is TGTGCCAGCAGTTTAAAGACCCGGGATGACACTGAAGCTTTCTTT.

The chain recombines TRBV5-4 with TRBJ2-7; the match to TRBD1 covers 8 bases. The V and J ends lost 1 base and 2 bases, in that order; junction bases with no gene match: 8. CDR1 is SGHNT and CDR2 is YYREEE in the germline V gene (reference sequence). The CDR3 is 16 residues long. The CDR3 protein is CASSLLGQGEAYEQYF. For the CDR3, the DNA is TGTGCCAGCAGCTTGCTCGGACAGGGTGAGGCCTACGAGCAGTACTTC.